These 7 T cell receptor beta chains were sequenced from one sample in a study of T cell responses to AZD1222 COVID-19 vaccine. Profiling relied on immunoSEQ multiplex PCR, and the TCRdb table lists in-frame clones only, not all of them. The sample holds some 89,000 clones, around 90% seen once. Sequencing used peripheral blood, obtained on day 0 of AZD1222 vaccination. The source is an adult in good health.

V usage is TRBV29-1 and J usage is TRBJ1-2; D possibly corresponds to TRBD1 (5 bases). The germline CDR1 and CDR2 sequences are SQVTM and ANQGSEA. V lost 2 bases and J 8 bases, leaving 12 bases between the germline ends. The CDR3 is 12 residues long. The CDR3 here is CSVERGAEGYTF. The CDR3 nucleotides are TGCAGCGTTGAACGCGGGGCTGAGGGCTACACCTTC.

This CDR3 is CASSSTGLNTEAFF. Here the CDR3 DNA reads TGTGCCAGCAGCTCGACAGGTTTGAACACTGAAGCTTTCTTT. V and J are TRBV11-1 and TRBJ1-1; a weak D match, TRBD1 (6 bases). Per the germline V gene, CDR1 is SGHAT and CDR2 is FQDESV (reference sequence). V was trimmed by 4 bases and J by 0 bases, leaving 9 bases between them. This CDR3 region has 14 residues.

The rearrangement uses TRBV6-5 and TRBJ1-1, with 8 nucleotides matching TRBD1. The CDR3 extends over 13 amino acids. Germline V gene sequence: CDR1 MNHEY, CDR2 SVGAGI. The V gene end was trimmed by 8 bases and the J gene end by 1 base; junction bases not matched to a gene: 3. Here the CDR3 reads CASRQGRNTEAFF. The CDR3 DNA reads TGTGCCAGCCGACAGGGGAGGAACACTGAAGCTTTCTTT.

The rearrangement uses TRBV6-2 or TRBV6-3 and TRBJ1-1, with a weak D call TRBD1 (6 bases). There are 16 residues in the CDR3. Germline V gene lookup returns CDR1 MNHEY and CDR2 SVGEGT. Between the trimmed V and J ends, which lost 5 bases and 3 bases, there was a span of 19 bases. DNA of the CDR3: TGTGCCAGCAGTCCCCGGGACATACCCCGGGACACTGAAGCTTTCTTT. It yields the protein CASSPRDIPRDTEAFF.

The chain carries TRBV6-5 and TRBJ2-3; TRBD1 aligns across 9 bases. The ends lost 5 bases at V and 8 bases at J; junction bases unmatched: 11. CDR3 length equals 15 residues. The germline V gene has CDR1 MNHEY and CDR2 SVGAGI. CDR3 in DNA: TGTGCCAGCAGTAGGGACAGGGCTAACTCCGTTACGCAGTATTTT. It encodes CASSRDRANSVTQYF.

The rearrangement joins TRBV18 to TRBJ1-1; no clear D. The germline gives CDR1 KGHSH, CDR2 LQKENI. The CDR3 spans 15 residues. The ends were cut back, 2 bases at V and 3 bases at J, with 13 bases in the middle. CDR3 amino acids: CASSPARPGDTEAFF. The CDR3 coding sequence is TGTGCCAGCTCACCAGCGAGACCTGGGGACACTGAAGCTTTCTTT.

The V call is TRBV28, the J call TRBJ1-2, with D tentatively TRBD1 (5 bases). There are 13 residues in the CDR3. Germline CDR1 MDHEN, CDR2 SYDVKM. The V end was cut by 6 bases, the J end by 5 bases, with 13 bases between. The CDR3 bases are TGTGCCAGCAGGGCGGGGGTCCGGTATGGCTACACCTTC. It yields the protein CASRAGVRYGYTF.